Reported below is one T cell receptor (beta chain). This same CDR3 is encoded by further DNA sequences in the sample. Deletions cut 2 bases from V and 1 base from J, with 3 bases between. The CDR3 is 13 residues long. Per germline, CDR1 SEHNR and CDR2 FQNEAQ (reference sequence). Sequencing used immunoSEQ multiplex PCR; TCRdb keeps in-frame clones, though not all of them. The sample holds just under 300,000 clones, approximately 86% seen once. The data derive from a study of blood T cell repertoires in COVID-19. About the study: T cells, B-cell-depleted T cells, or PBMCs provided the cDNA or gDNA that served as material.

The sequence was obtained from a man aged 70 or older with acute or convalescent COVID-19. The sequenced sample was peripheral blood. The chain has TRBV7-9 and TRBJ1-3; no clear D gene. CDR3 region: CASSLSSGNTIYF. CDR3 in DNA: TGTGCCAGCAGCTTATCATCTGGAAACACCATATATTTT.